What follows describes a single T cell receptor (beta chain). This specimen belongs to a study of blood T cells in healthy people across ages. A J-beta primer mix and a sample-barcoded 5' primer were used in a second PCR of roughly 6 to 11 cycles. One entry per CDR3 protein, called by TCRdb with MiXCR from the 5' RACE reads. The sample shows around 1.5 million distinct CDR3 sequences, 42% of them seen only once. Per the germline V gene, CDR1 is SGHRS and CDR2 is YFSETQ. V was pared by 4 bases and J by 6 bases, with 8 bases of the junction left unmatched. The CDR3 loop spans 16 amino acids. The sample was blood. The chain carries TRBV5-1 and TRBJ2-2; TRBD2 matches 11 bases. This TCR was sampled from a woman aged 18-35 years in good health. This chain's CDR3 is CASSPTSGSVAGELFF. The DNA for the CDR3 is TGCGCCAGCAGCCCAACTAGCGGGAGTGTCGCCGGGGAGCTGTTTTTT.